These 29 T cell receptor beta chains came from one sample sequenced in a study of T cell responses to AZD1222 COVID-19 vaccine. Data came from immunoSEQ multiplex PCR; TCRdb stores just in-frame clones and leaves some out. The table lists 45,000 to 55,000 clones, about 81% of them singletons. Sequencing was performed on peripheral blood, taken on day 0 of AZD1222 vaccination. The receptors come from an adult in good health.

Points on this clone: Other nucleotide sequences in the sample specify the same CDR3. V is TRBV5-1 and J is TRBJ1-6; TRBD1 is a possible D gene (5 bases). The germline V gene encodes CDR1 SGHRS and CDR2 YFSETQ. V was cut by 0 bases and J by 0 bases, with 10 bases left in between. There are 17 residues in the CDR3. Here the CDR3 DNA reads TGCGCCAGCAGCTTGGCCGGGGGGAGCTCCTATAATTCACCCCTCCACTTT. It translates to CASSLAGGSSYNSPLHF.

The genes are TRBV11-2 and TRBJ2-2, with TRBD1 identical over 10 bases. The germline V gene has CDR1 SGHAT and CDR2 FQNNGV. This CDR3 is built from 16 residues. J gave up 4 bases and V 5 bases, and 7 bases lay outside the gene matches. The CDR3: CASSDPGTGATGELFF. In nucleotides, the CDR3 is TGTGCCAGCAGCGACCCCGGGACAGGGGCCACCGGGGAGCTGTTTTTT.

The CDR3, as DNA: TGTGCCAGCAGTTTTGACTCAGCCGCGGAAAAACTGTTTTTT. Protein product: CASSFDSAAEKLFF. The gene calls are TRBV28 and TRBJ1-4; no definite D call. Trimming pared 3 bases from V and 8 bases from J, leaving 13 bases between. The CDR3 is 14 residues long. The germline gives CDR1 MDHEN, CDR2 SYDVKM.

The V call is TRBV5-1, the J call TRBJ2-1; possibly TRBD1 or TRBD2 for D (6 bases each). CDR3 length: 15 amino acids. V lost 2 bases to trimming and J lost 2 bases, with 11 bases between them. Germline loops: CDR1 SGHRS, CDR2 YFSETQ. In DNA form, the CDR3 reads TGCGCCAGCAGCTTTAAGGGGGGAACCTACAATGAGCAGTTCTTC. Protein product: CASSFKGGTYNEQFF.

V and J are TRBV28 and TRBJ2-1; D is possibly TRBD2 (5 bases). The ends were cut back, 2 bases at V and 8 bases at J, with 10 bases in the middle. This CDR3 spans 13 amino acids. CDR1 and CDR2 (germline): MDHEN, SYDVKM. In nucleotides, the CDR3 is TGTGCCAGCAGTTTACCCCATAGCGATGAGCAGTTCTTC. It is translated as CASSLPHSDEQFF.

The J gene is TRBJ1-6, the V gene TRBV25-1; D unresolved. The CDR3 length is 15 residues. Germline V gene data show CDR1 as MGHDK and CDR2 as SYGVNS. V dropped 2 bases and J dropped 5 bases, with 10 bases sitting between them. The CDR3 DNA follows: TGTGCCAGCAGTGAAAAGACCGGCAATAATTCACCCCTCCACTTT. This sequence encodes CASSEKTGNNSPLHF. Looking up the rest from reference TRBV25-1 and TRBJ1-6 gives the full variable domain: EADIYQTPRYLVIGTGKKITLECSQTMGHDKMYWYQQDPGMELHLIHYSYGVNSTEKGDLSSESTVSRIRTEHFPLTLESARPSHTSQYLCASSEKTGNNSPLHFGNGTRLTVT.

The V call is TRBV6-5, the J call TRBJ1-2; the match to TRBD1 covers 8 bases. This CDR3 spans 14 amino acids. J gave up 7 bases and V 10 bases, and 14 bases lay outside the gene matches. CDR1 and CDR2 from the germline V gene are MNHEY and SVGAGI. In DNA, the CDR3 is TGTGCCAACCACCCCGGACAGGGTCTGGGTGGCTACACCTTC. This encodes CANHPGQGLGGYTF.

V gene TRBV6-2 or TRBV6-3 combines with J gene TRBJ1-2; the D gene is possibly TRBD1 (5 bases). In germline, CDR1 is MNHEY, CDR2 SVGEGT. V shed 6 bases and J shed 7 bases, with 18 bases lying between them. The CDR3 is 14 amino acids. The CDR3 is CASSTRGSPSGYTF. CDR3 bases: TGTGCCAGCAGCACCCGGGGGTCCCCCTCTGGCTACACCTTC.

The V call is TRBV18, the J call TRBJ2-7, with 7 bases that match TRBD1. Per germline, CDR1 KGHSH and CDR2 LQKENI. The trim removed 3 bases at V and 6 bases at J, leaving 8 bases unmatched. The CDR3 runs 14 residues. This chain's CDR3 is CASSPLGQAIEQYF. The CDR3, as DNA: TGTGCCAGCTCACCTCTAGGACAGGCCATCGAGCAGTACTTC.

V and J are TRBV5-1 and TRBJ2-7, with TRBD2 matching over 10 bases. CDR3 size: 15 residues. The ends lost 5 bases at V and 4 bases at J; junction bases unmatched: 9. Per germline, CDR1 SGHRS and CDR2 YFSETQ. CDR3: CASSYTSGASYEQYF. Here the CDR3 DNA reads TGCGCCAGCAGTTATACTAGCGGGGCTTCATACGAGCAGTACTTC.

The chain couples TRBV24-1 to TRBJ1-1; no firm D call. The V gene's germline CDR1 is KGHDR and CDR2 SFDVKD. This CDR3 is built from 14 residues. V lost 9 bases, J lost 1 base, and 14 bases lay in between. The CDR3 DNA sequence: TGTGCCACCCTAATTGGCGGGTCGAACACTGAAGCTTTCTTT. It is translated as CATLIGGSNTEAFF.

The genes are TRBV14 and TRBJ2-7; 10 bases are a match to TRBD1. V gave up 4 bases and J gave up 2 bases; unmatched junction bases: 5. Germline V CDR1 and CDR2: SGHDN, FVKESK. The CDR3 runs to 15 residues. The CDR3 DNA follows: TGTGCCAGCAGCCGGGGACAGGGGAGAACCTACGAGCAGTACTTC. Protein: CASSRGQGRTYEQYF. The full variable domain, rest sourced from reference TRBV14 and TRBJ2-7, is EAGVTQFPSHSVIEKGQTVTLRCDPISGHDNLYWYRRVMGKEIKFLLHFVKESKQDESGMPNNRFLAERTGGTYSTLKVQPAELEDSGVYFCASSRGQGRTYEQYFGPGTRLTVT.

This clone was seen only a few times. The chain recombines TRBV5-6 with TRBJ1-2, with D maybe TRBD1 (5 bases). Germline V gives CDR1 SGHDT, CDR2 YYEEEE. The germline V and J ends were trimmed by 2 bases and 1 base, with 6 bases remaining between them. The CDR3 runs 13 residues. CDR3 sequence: CASSFQGNYGYTF. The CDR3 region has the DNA TGTGCCAGCAGCTTTCAGGGTAACTATGGCTACACCTTC.

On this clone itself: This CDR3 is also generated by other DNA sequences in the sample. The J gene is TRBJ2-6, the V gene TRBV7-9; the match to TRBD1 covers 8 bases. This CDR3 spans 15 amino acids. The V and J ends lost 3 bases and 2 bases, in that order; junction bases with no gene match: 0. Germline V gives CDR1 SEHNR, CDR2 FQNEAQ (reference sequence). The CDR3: CASSLGQAGANVLTF. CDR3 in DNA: TGTGCCAGCAGCTTGGGACAGGCTGGGGCCAACGTCCTGACTTTC.

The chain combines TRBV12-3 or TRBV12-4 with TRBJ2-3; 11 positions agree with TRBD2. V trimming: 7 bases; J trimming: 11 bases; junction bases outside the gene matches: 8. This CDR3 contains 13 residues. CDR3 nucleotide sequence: TGTGCCAGCAAGACTAGCGGGACCTTAGGGCAGTATTTT. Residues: CASKTSGTLGQYF.

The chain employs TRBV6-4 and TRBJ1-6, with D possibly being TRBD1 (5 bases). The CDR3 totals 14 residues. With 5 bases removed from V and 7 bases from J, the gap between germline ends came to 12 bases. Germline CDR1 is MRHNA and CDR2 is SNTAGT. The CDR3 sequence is CASSQTDNNSPLHF. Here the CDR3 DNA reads TGTGCCAGCAGTCAGACAGATAACAATTCACCCCTCCACTTT.

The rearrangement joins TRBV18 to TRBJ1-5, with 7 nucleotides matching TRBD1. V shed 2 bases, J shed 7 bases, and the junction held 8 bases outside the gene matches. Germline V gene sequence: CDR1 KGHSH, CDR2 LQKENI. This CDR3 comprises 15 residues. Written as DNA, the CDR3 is TGTGCCAGCTCACCAGGGACAGAGAAGCGGCAGCCCCAGCATTTT. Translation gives CASSPGTEKRQPQHF.

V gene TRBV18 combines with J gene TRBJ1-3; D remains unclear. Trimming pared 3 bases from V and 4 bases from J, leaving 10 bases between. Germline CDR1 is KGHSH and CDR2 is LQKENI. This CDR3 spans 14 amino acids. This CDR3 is CASSPDSYGNTIYF. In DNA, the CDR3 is TGTGCCAGCTCACCGGACTCCTACGGAAACACCATATATTTT.

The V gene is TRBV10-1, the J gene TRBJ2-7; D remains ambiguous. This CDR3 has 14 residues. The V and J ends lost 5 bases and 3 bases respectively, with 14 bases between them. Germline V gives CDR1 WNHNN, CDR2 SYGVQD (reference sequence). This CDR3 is CASSNSLTDYEQYF. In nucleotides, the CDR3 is TGCGCCAGCAGTAACTCCCTCACGGACTACGAGCAGTACTTC.

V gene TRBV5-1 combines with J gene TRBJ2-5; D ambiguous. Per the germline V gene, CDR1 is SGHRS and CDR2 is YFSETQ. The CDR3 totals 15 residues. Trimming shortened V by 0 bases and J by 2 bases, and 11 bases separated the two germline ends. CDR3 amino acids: CASSLAGQLQETQYF. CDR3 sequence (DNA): TGCGCCAGCAGCTTGGCCGGGCAGTTGCAAGAGACCCAGTACTTC.

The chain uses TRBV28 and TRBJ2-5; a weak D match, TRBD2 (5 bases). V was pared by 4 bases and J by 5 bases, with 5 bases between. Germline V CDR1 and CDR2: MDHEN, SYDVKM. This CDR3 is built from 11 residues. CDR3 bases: TGTGCCAGCAGTTGGAGGGAGACCCAGTACTTC. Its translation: CASSWRETQYF.

CDR3 region: CAWSVRSPLHF. In DNA, the CDR3 is TGTGCCTGGAGTGTAAGGTCACCCCTCCACTTT. The chain uses TRBV30 and TRBJ1-6; no clear D. Trimming removed 0 bases at V and 10 bases at J, with 4 bases between. Looked up from germline, CDR1 is GTSNPN and CDR2 is SVGIG (reference sequence). The length of the CDR3 is 11 residues.

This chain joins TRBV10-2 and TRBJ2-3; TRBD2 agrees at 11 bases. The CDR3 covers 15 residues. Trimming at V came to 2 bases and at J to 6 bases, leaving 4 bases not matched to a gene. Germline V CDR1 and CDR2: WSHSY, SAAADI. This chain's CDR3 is CASSETSGSGDTQYF. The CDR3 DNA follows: TGCGCCAGCAGTGAGACTAGCGGGAGTGGGGATACGCAGTATTTT.

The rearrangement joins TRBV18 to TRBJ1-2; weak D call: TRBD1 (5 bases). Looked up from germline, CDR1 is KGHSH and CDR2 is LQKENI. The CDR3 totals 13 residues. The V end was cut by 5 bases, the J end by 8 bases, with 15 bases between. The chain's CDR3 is CASSAGHSAGYTF. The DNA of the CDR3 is TGTGCCAGCTCAGCAGGACACAGTGCCGGCTACACCTTC.

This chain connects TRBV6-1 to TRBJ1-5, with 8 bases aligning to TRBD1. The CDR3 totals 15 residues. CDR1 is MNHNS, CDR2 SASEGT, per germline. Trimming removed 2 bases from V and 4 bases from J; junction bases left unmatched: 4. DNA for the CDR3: TGTGCCAGCAGTGAAACCGGGACAGGTAATCAGCCCCAGCATTTT. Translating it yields CASSETGTGNQPQHF.

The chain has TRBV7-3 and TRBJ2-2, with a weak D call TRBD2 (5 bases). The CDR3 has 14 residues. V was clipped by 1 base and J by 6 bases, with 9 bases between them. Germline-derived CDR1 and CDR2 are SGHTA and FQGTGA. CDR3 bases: TGTGCCAGCAGCTTAAGAGGGTACGCCGGGGAGCTGTTTTTT. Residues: CASSLRGYAGELFF.

The CDR3 reads CASHFSQGSNTEAFF. CDR3 sequence (DNA): TGTGCCAGTCACTTCTCACAGGGCTCGAACACTGAAGCTTTCTTT. V gene TRBV6-5 combines with J gene TRBJ1-1, with a possible D match to TRBD1 (6 bases). Germline CDR1 reads MNHEY; CDR2 reads SVGAGI. The CDR3 covers 15 residues. V was pared by 9 bases and J by 1 base, with 18 bases between.

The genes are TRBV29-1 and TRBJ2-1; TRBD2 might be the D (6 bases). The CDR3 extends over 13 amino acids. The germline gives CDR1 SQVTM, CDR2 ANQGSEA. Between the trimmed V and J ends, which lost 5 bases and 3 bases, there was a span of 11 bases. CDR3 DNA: TGCAGCGTTCACGGGAGTGTCTACAATGAGCAGTTCTTC. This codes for CSVHGSVYNEQFF.

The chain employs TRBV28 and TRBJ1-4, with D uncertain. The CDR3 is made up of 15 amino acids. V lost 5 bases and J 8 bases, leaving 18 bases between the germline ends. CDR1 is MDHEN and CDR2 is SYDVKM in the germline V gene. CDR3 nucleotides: TGTGCCAGCAGTCCTCGGACCCAGCTACGGGAAAAACTGTTTTTT. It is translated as CASSPRTQLREKLFF.